This TCR beta chain appears in the sequencing data of a study of cytomegalovirus exposure and HLA in healthy donors. This PCR relied on a set of 60 Vbeta primers and 13 Jbeta primers. Generated by immunoSEQ multiplex PCR, the TCRdb table keeps only in-frame clones and is missing some. The sample data list roughly 77,000 clones. In the case of this clone: Its cognate antigen is unknown.

Germline-derived CDR1 and CDR2 are KGHSH and LQKENI. The V and J ends lost 0 bases and 6 bases respectively, with 14 bases between them. There are 15 residues in the CDR3. General study results and limits: Common viral pathogens were later found to be apparently linked to several of the most significant clusters. The study put 150 to 200 TCR beta chains on its list as cytomegalovirus-associated.

The source material was PBMCs. The sequence came from a female donor in good health and CMV-seropositive. V and J are TRBV18 and TRBJ2-5; D is perhaps TRBD1 (5 bases). The CDR3 nucleotides are TGTGCCAGCTCACCACCTTCGGCCCAGGGAAAGACCCAGTACTTC. As protein: CASSPPSAQGKTQYF.